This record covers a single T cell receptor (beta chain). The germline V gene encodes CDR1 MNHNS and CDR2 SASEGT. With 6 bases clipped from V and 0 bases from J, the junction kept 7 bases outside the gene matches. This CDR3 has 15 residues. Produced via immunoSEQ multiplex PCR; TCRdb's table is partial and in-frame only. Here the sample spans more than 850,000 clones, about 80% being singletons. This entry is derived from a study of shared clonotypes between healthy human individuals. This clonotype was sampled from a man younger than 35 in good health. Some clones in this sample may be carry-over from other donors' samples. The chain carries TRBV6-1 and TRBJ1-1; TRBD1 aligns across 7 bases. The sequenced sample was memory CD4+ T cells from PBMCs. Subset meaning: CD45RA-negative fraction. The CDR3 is CASSPRTGLNTEAFF. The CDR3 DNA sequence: TGTGCCAGCAGCCCCCGGACAGGATTGAACACTGAAGCTTTCTTT.